This is a list of T cell receptor beta chains from one sample in a study of cytomegalovirus exposure and HLA in healthy donors. This table comes from immunoSEQ multiplex PCR, and its TCRdb copy is limited to in-frame clones, with some not included. The table has 120,000 to 150,000 clones, around 90% seen once. The sample consisted of PBMCs. These receptors all come from a woman aged 40 to 50 in good health and CMV-seronegative. CDR3s include the opening cysteine and the closing phenylalanine or tryptophan. A D gene is named only where the DNA matches it firmly. A clone size is listed for some rows: how often the clone was seen (once, few, many), or a class if it is expanded.

v_gene,j_gene,abundance,d_gene,CDR3nt,CDR3aa
TRBV19,TRBJ1-2,few,TRBD1,TGTGCCAGTAGTCCCAGGGACAGGGGGAACTATGGCTACACCTTC,CASSPRDRGNYGYTF
TRBV7-9,TRBJ2-3,NA,TRBD1,TGTGCCAGCAGCTACTACACGGGGACAGCCCGACCGGATACGCAGTATTTT,CASSYYTGTARPDTQYF
TRBV6-6,TRBJ1-4,NA,NA,TGTGCCACCTCCGAAGGTAGGGAGGATGAAAAACTGTTTTTT,CATSEGREDEKLFF
TRBV21-1,TRBJ2-7,NA,NA,TGTGCCAGCGCACAATATAAGAACAGAGACAGGGGACCCTACGAGCAGTACTTC,CASAQYKNRDRGPYEQYF
TRBV13,TRBJ2-7,NA,TRBD2,TGTGCCAGCAGCCTACTAGCGGGGCCCTACGAGCAGTACTTC,CASSLLAGPYEQYF
TRBV5-1,TRBJ1-4,NA,NA,TGCGCCAGCAGCTTGGCCGGGCAGGGCGTAAAATTTTTC,CASSLAGQGVKFF
TRBV5-6,TRBJ2-3,NA,TRBD2,TGTGCCAGCAGCCCGGCGGGAGGGCGGTCAGATACGCAGTATTTT,CASSPAGGRSDTQYF
TRBV10-3,TRBJ2-7,NA,NA,TGTGCCATCAGAACGACCGGGGTGGGGCAGTACTTC,CAIRTTGVGQYF
TRBV28,TRBJ1-4,NA,NA,TGTGCCAGCAGTTTGCGGGTTCGTGAAAAACTGTTTTTT,CASSLRVREKLFF
TRBV9,TRBJ1-2,NA,TRBD1,TGTGCCAGCAGCGTAGTATGGGACAGGGTAGTATTCAAGTACTATGGCTACACCTTC,CASSVVWDRVVFKYYGYTF
TRBV21-1,TRBJ2-4,NA,NA,TGTGCCAGCAGCCCGGGACAGGTCCCTATAGCCAAAAACATTCAGTACTTC,CASSPGQVPIAKNIQYF